These T cell receptor beta chains were read from a single sample in a study of TIL therapy for anti-PD-1-resistant metastatic lung cancer. TCRdb's table, derived via immunoSEQ multiplex PCR, lists solely in-frame clones and lacks some. Altogether 20,000 or so clones are present, around 82% being singletons, with the ten largest covering over 2%. Sequenced material: blood, taken at baseline. Source of these receptors: a person between 25 and 79 years old with non-small cell lung cancer. Each CDR3 is given with its conserved first and last residue.

v_call	j_call	cdr3_aa
TRBV29-1	TRBJ2-7	CSARTRGRPQEQYF
TRBV7-2	TRBJ1-2	CASSFLGQGNGYTF
TRBV11-2	TRBJ2-2	CASSPTWGLRTGELFF
TRBV6-5	TRBJ1-6	CASRQEASSPLHF
TRBV7-2	TRBJ2-1	CASSFSSGSGNNEQFF
TRBV7-2	TRBJ1-5	CASSLVKGGDQPQHF
TRBV29-1	TRBJ2-1	CSVPLGSGRYEQFF
TRBV27	TRBJ1-6	CASGGQGKSSYNSPLHF
TRBV5-4	TRBJ1-4	CASSPGPNRGLEKLFF
TRBV28	TRBJ2-5	CASSPEDRGRRTQYF
TRBV4-3	TRBJ2-3	CASSPHGTSGRALDTQYF
TRBV7-3	TRBJ1-6	CASSLRVGRDSPLHF
TRBV11-2	TRBJ1-3	CASSLWGGKNSGNTIYF
TRBV28	TRBJ2-7	CASSWMGEQYF
TRBV21-1	TRBJ2-5	CASSKGGGSGQAQETQYF
TRBV6-5	TRBJ2-7	CASSSNLAGQYEQYF
TRBV19	TRBJ1-1	CASSTTGDTEAFF
TRBV29-1	TRBJ1-1	CSVQTGEGTEAFF
TRBV7-9	TRBJ2-3	CASSWTAGRSTDTQYF
TRBV6-1	TRBJ2-1	CASGGGFSSYNEQFF
TRBV4-2	TRBJ1-5	CASSHQDISNQPQHF
TRBV4-1	TRBJ2-1	CASSQVNGPVNNEQFF
TRBV5-6	TRBJ1-4	CASSLRQRSEKLFF
TRBV30	TRBJ1-4	CAWSVPGLKLFF
TRBV4-2	TRBJ1-5	CASSQDGYQPQHF
TRBV19	TRBJ2-5	CASSIDLVGETQYF
TRBV4-1	TRBJ1-1	CASSQGAGKGVNTEAFF
TRBV28	TRBJ1-2	CASTINGNGYTF
TRBV19	TRBJ2-1	CASSGFSYNEQFF
TRBV7-8	TRBJ2-3	CASSLVVSTRTDTQYF
TRBV6-1	TRBJ2-7	CASEATYEQYF
TRBV11-2	TRBJ2-3	CASSATAGTDTDTQYF
TRBV4-1	TRBJ1-3	CASSQVSVSGNTIYF
TRBV7-9	TRBJ1-1	CASSPEGYSTEAFF
TRBV5-1	TRBJ2-7	CASSLVGDSFSPNEQYF
TRBV19	TRBJ1-2	CASSNTVTNYGYTF
TRBV5-1	TRBJ1-4	CASSLEREKLFF
TRBV28	TRBJ1-2	CASSFLGNYGYTF
TRBV6-1	TRBJ1-5	CAGQRDNQPQHF
TRBV21-1	TRBJ2-3	CASTRGLAGGKGDTQYF
TRBV5-4	TRBJ1-1	CASSFGQNTEAFF
TRBV15	TRBJ1-4	CATSRVGGSEKLFF
TRBV4-1	TRBJ1-5	CASSQDAQGINQPQHF
TRBV4-3	TRBJ1-2	CASSPIPGQHYGYTF
TRBV7-2	TRBJ1-5	CASSQGIQPQHF
TRBV19	TRBJ1-5	CATDQGQISNQPQHF
TRBV27	TRBJ1-2	CASSFQDRAGYTF
TRBV5-1	TRBJ2-7	CASSTTGAYEQYF
TRBV11-1	TRBJ1-1	CASSSRTGNTEAFF
TRBV7-2	TRBJ2-2	CASSPKAGGNTGELFF
TRBV13	TRBJ2-5	CASSLGLAGVETQYF
TRBV4-2	TRBJ2-3	CASSQRPPSGGAIDTQYF
TRBV5-1	TRBJ2-7	CASSLETSGGPKQYF
TRBV5-1	TRBJ2-7	CASRGSTSGGLGYEQYF
TRBV2	TRBJ1-5	CASGSPIPSNQPQHF